These 23 T cell receptor beta chains were all obtained from the same sample, sequenced in a study of CD8 T cells in ankylosing spondylitis. One entry per CDR3 protein results from TCRdb running MiXCR on the 5' RACE reads. The sample shows about 360,000 distinct CDR3 sequences, roughly 22% of them seen only once. Sequencing was carried out using blood, either unsorted or a sorted T cell fraction (not recorded which). All receptors come from a male donor with ankylosing spondylitis or in good health (not recorded which).

The genes are TRBV5-1 and TRBJ2-7, with 7 bases aligning to TRBD1. CDR1 is SGHRS and CDR2 is YFSETQ in the germline V gene. There are 16 residues in the CDR3. V was pared by 4 bases and J by 4 bases, with 14 bases of the junction left unmatched. Written as DNA, the CDR3 is TGCGCCAGCAGCCCGGGACAGTTTTTAGACTCGTACGAGCAGTACTTC. Amino acids: CASSPGQFLDSYEQYF.

This clonotype occurred a few times. The genes are TRBV6-5 and TRBJ2-7; the D is unclear. This CDR3 is built from 13 residues. The V gene's germline CDR1 is MNHEY and CDR2 SVGAGI. Trimming pared 5 bases from V and 0 bases from J, leaving 8 bases between. CDR3 protein: CASSNGYSYEQYF. DNA for the CDR3: TGTGCCAGCAGTAACGGGTACTCCTACGAGCAGTACTTC.

This clonotype was picked up a small number of times. The chain combines TRBV27 with TRBJ2-7; 7 bases agree with TRBD2. The CDR3 is 15 residues long. Trimming cost V 2 bases and J 2 bases; bases outside gene matches: 6. The germline V gene encodes CDR1 MNHEY and CDR2 SMNVEV (reference sequence). The CDR3 coding sequence is TGTGCCAGCAGTTTAGTCCTAGCGGAGACCTACGAGCAGTACTTC. Its protein is CASSLVLAETYEQYF.

This clonotype was picked up a small number of times. The chain joins TRBV28 to TRBJ1-2; D unclear. CDR1 and CDR2 from the germline V gene are MDHEN and SYDVKM. The CDR3 consists of 13 residues. V was pared by 6 bases and J by 7 bases, with 15 bases between. The chain's CDR3 is CASSRDSRRGYTF. In DNA form, the CDR3 reads TGTGCCAGCAGCCGCGACTCTAGGCGTGGCTACACCTTC.

This rearrangement joins TRBV5-1 to TRBJ2-3; tentative D call: TRBD2 (6 bases). V was cut by 3 bases and J by 2 bases, with 19 bases left in between. This CDR3 has 17 amino acids. CDR1 and CDR2 (germline): SGHRS, YFSETQ. Here the CDR3 DNA reads TGCGCCAGCAGCTCGAGCGACGGGGGATACTTCACAGATACGCAGTATTTT. This gives the protein CASSSSDGGYFTDTQYF.

This clonotype showed up many times. The V gene is TRBV5-4, the J gene TRBJ2-7; TRBD2 matches 12 bases. This CDR3 spans 15 amino acids. J was trimmed by 4 bases and V by 0 bases; bases with no gene match: 2. Per germline, CDR1 SGHNT and CDR2 YYREEE (reference sequence). CDR3 residues: CASSLALAGGYEQYF. DNA for the CDR3: TGTGCCAGCAGCTTGGCCCTAGCGGGGGGGTACGAGCAGTACTTC.

CDR3 sequence reads: CASSTSEMGSYNEQFF. CDR3 nucleotide sequence: TGTGCCAGCAGCACTAGCGAAATGGGGTCCTACAATGAGCAGTTCTTC. The chain joins TRBV2 to TRBJ2-1; 7 nucleotides agree with TRBD2. Losses at the gene ends were 6 bases for V and 1 base for J; bases not matched to a gene: 9. This CDR3 region has 16 residues. In germline, CDR1 is SNHLY, CDR2 FYNNEI.

The gene calls are TRBV4-1 and TRBJ2-7; D is possibly TRBD2 (6 bases). CDR3 length: 15 residues. CDR1 is MGHRA and CDR2 is YSYEKL in the germline V gene. Deletions cut 1 base from V and 6 bases from J, with 16 bases between. CDR3 sequence (DNA): TGCGCCAGCAGCCAAGTTCTGGGGGGTACCTCCGAGCAGTACTTC. Amino acid sequence: CASSQVLGGTSEQYF.

The rearrangement links TRBV19 to TRBJ2-7, with no clear D. Germline V CDR1 and CDR2: LNHDA, SQIVND (reference sequence). V lost 0 bases to trimming and J lost 2 bases, with 5 bases between them. The CDR3 runs to 13 residues. The DNA of the CDR3 is TGTGCCAGTAGTATAGACAAGACCTACGAGCAGTACTTC. It codes for CASSIDKTYEQYF.

This clonotype was detected ten times or more. The V call is TRBV12-3 or TRBV12-4, the J call TRBJ2-7; the D call may be TRBD1 or TRBD2 (5 bases each). CDR3 size: 13 residues. With 8 bases removed from V and 3 bases from J, the gap between germline ends came to 14 bases. The CDR3 region has the DNA TGTGCCAGCGGCTCACTGAGGGGCTACGAGCAGTACTTC. Translation gives CASGSLRGYEQYF.

The chain recombines TRBV7-9 with TRBJ2-1, with TRBD2 matching 12 bases. Germline CDR1 is SEHNR and CDR2 is FQNEAQ (reference sequence). This CDR3 is 15 amino acids long. J gave up 9 bases and V 3 bases, and 6 bases lay outside the gene matches. CDR3 sequence reads: CASSFLAGGPGEQFF. Here the CDR3 DNA reads TGTGCCAGCAGCTTCCTAGCGGGGGGGCCGGGTGAGCAGTTCTTC.

The chain couples TRBV7-9 to TRBJ2-5, with 8 positions matching TRBD1. V dropped 1 base and J dropped 5; count of bases not matched to a gene: 12. This CDR3 is 17 amino acids long. In germline, CDR1 is SEHNR, CDR2 FQNEAQ (reference sequence). CDR3 sequence (DNA): TGTGCCAGCAGCTTAGTGCGGACAGGGATTCACCCTGAGACCCAGTACTTC. Its protein is CASSLVRTGIHPETQYF.

This rearrangement joins TRBV10-3 to TRBJ1-3, with D perhaps TRBD1 (6 bases). The length of the CDR3 is 14 residues. The germline CDR1 and CDR2 sequences are ENHRY and SYGVKD. Trimming took off 3 bases at V and 4 bases at J, with 10 bases between the two ends. CDR3 sequence (DNA): TGTGCCATCAGTGAAACAGGGTTGGGAAACACCATATATTTT. Translating it yields CAISETGLGNTIYF.

This clonotype showed up just a few times. The CDR3: CASSAPETETQYF. The CDR3 DNA sequence: TGTGCCAGCAGTGCACCGGAAACAGAGACCCAGTACTTC. The chain joins TRBV6-4 to TRBJ2-5; D is unclear. Trimming stripped 4 bases from V and 4 bases from J, with 10 bases between. The V gene's germline CDR1 is MRHNA and CDR2 SNTAGT. The CDR3 totals 13 residues.

There are many counts of this clonotype. The chain has TRBV11-2 and TRBJ2-5; D unresolved. The V gene's germline CDR1 is SGHAT and CDR2 FQNNGV. The CDR3 is 11 residues long. Trimming took off 8 bases at V and 7 bases at J, with 11 bases between the two ends. Written as DNA, the CDR3 is TGTGCCAGCCTCGGTTCCGGGACCCAGTACTTC. This encodes CASLGSGTQYF. Full variable domain (missing parts from reference TRBV11-2 and TRBJ2-5): EAGVAQSPRYKIIEKRQSVAFWCNPISGHATLYWYQQILGQGPKLLIQFQNNGVVDDSQLPKDRFSAERLKGVDSTLKIQPAKLEDSAVYLCASLGSGTQYFGPGTRLLVL.

The chain carries TRBV6-1 and TRBJ2-7; maybe TRBD1 (5 bases). The germline V and J ends were trimmed by 6 bases and 7 bases, with 22 bases remaining between them. This CDR3 has 15 amino acids. CDR1 is MNHNS, CDR2 SASEGT, per germline. The CDR3 reads CASRASGLLGWEQYF. In DNA form, the CDR3 reads TGTGCCAGCAGGGCGTCAGGGCTCCTCGGTTGGGAGCAGTACTTC.

This clonotype showed up just a few times. V usage is TRBV10-2 and J usage is TRBJ2-2; TRBD1 might be the D (5 bases). V shed 10 bases and J shed 4 bases, with 13 bases lying between them. This CDR3 region has 13 residues. Per the germline V gene, CDR1 is WSHSY and CDR2 is SAAADI. The CDR3 sequence: CATQDLSTGELFF. DNA for the CDR3: TGCGCCACACAGGATCTTAGCACCGGGGAGCTGTTTTTT.

The gene calls are TRBV25-1 and TRBJ2-6; maybe TRBD1 (6 bases). Germline CDR1 MGHDK, CDR2 SYGVNS. V gave up 7 bases and J gave up 0 bases, with 16 bases separating them. The CDR3 loop spans 17 amino acids. CDR3 bases: TGTGCCAGCATAGGTCCAGGGGAGCCCTCTGGGGCCAACGTCCTGACTTTC. Its translation: CASIGPGEPSGANVLTF.

In this sample, this clonotype turned up a few times. The V gene is TRBV12-3 or TRBV12-4, the J gene TRBJ2-3, with TRBD2 matching over 8 bases. This CDR3 spans 16 amino acids. Losses at the gene ends were 8 bases for V and 1 base for J; bases not matched to a gene: 11. In nucleotides, the CDR3 is TGTGCCAGCTCGACCCGGGGGGGAATTGGCACAGATACGCAGTATTTT. It is translated as CASSTRGGIGTDTQYF.

This chain links TRBV12-3 or TRBV12-4 with TRBJ1-1; D remains unclear. This CDR3 is 13 amino acids long. The germline V and J ends were trimmed by 2 bases and 3 bases, with 7 bases remaining between them. CDR3 nucleotide sequence: TGTGCCAGCAGTTTACGGTGGGACACTGAAGCTTTCTTT. Translation: CASSLRWDTEAFF.

V gene TRBV10-2 combines with J gene TRBJ1-1; D perhaps matches TRBD1 (5 bases). V lost 0 bases, J lost 1 base, and 12 bases lay in between. The CDR3 is 16 amino acids. Germline CDR1 and CDR2: WSHSY and SAAADI. The CDR3 spells CASSESTVHANTEAFF. As DNA, the CDR3 is TGCGCCAGCAGTGAGTCGACAGTCCACGCGAACACTGAAGCTTTCTTT.

This clonotype was detected only once. CDR3: CASSTSGTGLKEQYF. The DNA of the CDR3 is TGTGCCAGCAGTACCTCCGGGACAGGGTTAAAGGAGCAGTACTTC. V usage is TRBV27 and J usage is TRBJ2-7; the match to TRBD1 covers 9 bases. This CDR3 has 15 amino acids. After removal of 5 bases from V and 7 bases from J, the junction contained 12 bases not matched to a gene. The germline CDR1 and CDR2 sequences are MNHEY and SMNVEV (reference sequence).

About this clonotype itself: At one boundary the junction diverges from the germline segment, which might be a read error. This sequence joins TRBV5-1 and TRBJ2-7; TRBD1 agrees at 10 bases. CDR3 length: 14 amino acids. Germline V gene data show CDR1 as SGHRS and CDR2 as YFSETQ. Here the CDR3 reads CASSLEDRGYVQYF. CDR3 nucleotides: TGCGCCAGCAGCTTGGAGGACAGGGGGTACGTGCAGTACTTC.